Detailed here is one T cell receptor beta chain. These data are taken from a study of blood T cell repertoires in COVID-19. With V trimmed by 4 bases and J by 1 base, 5 bases remained unmatched. Germline loops: CDR1 SGHVS, CDR2 FQNEAQ. This CDR3 has 16 amino acids. Measured with immunoSEQ multiplex PCR; TCRdb has only the in-frame clones, and not every one. The data show about 88,000 clones, more than 85% seen once. V usage is TRBV7-8 and J usage is TRBJ2-1, with 9 bases identical to TRBD2. The TCR sequence derives from a man in his sixties with acute or convalescent COVID-19. The source material was peripheral blood. CDR3 sequence: CASSSLAGKSYNEQFF. CDR3 DNA: TGTGCCAGCAGCTCACTAGCGGGCAAATCCTACAATGAGCAGTTCTTC.